This T cell receptor beta chain was recorded in a study of cytomegalovirus exposure and HLA in healthy donors. Study conclusions and caveats: Among TCR beta chains, those listed as cytomegalovirus-associated numbered approximately 150. As was reported, the HLA-A and HLA-B alleles of most subjects were accurately predicted from TCR beta sequences.

Germline trimming cut 6 bases from V and 2 bases from J; bases unmatched to any gene: 6. The CDR3 totals 15 residues. Germline V gene sequence: CDR1 MNHEY, CDR2 SMNVEV (reference sequence). PCR amplification relied on 60 Vbeta primers (plus 13 Jbeta primers). Under the authors' procedure: Later, tens of millions of unique TCR beta chains were counted in an analysis, and approximately 10 million of them were shared. The protocol was immunoSEQ multiplex PCR, while the TCRdb copy is restricted to in-frame clones and leaves out a portion. Clone size and V and J calls were adopted from that table, with D and trimming inferred from the DNA. The sample shows under 200,000 clones, approximately 80% of them seen only once. In the case of this clone: Its antigen is currently unknown.

J is TRBJ2-1 and V is TRBV27; 8 bases line up with TRBD2. This TCR was recovered from a male donor in good health and CMV-seropositive. Material: PBMCs. In nucleotides, the CDR3 is TGTGCCAGCAGCCTTAGCGGGGATACCTACAATGAGCAGTTCTTC. Protein: CASSLSGDTYNEQFF.